These 30 T cell receptor beta chains were sequenced from one sample in a study of T-cell reconstitution after alpha-beta-depleted transplantation in children. The library targeted TCRbeta and was prepared with unique molecular identifiers. Via MiXCR, TCRdb re-called the PCR reads, giving one row per CDR3 protein. The table shows about 980,000 distinct CDR3 sequences, with around 30% occurring only once. The sample in question was PBMCs, mostly from graft donor cells, obtained 360 days after TCRalphabeta/CD19-depleted stem cell transplant. All receptors come from a boy in the first two years of life who had a stem cell transplant for SCID, so the T cells may come from the graft donor.

The count of this clonotype is one. The chain uses TRBV12-3 or TRBV12-4 and TRBJ2-7; D call uncertain. CDR3 length: 13 residues. V was cut by 7 bases and J by 7 bases, with 17 bases left in between. The CDR3 loop reads CASTPPTVREQYF. The CDR3 coding sequence is TGTGCCAGCACCCCCCCGACGGTCCGAGAGCAGTACTTC.

This clonotype was observed a handful of times. This chain links TRBV30 with TRBJ2-7; a weak D match, TRBD1 (6 bases). This CDR3 has 15 residues. V lost 4 bases and J lost 7, with 23 bases in between. Germline V lookup: CDR1 GTSNPN, CDR2 SVGIG (reference sequence). CDR3 DNA sequence: TGTGCCTGGATGGAACCTTGGGCAGGGGCTCGGGAGCAGTACTTC. As protein: CAWMEPWAGAREQYF.

This clonotype has a handful of counts. The rearrangement links TRBV6-2 or TRBV6-3 to TRBJ2-7; possibly TRBD1 or TRBD2 for D (5 bases each). The germline CDR1 and CDR2 sequences are MNHEY and SVGEGT. V lost 5 bases, J lost 3 bases, and 14 bases lay in between. This CDR3 is 14 amino acids long. The CDR3 loop is CASSIRRGLYEQYF. In DNA form, the CDR3 reads TGTGCCAGCAGTATAAGACGGGGCCTCTACGAGCAGTACTTC.

This clonotype has more than one count but fewer than ten. The rearrangement uses TRBV20-1 and TRBJ2-1; a possible D gene is TRBD1 (6 bases). Germline V gene sequence: CDR1 DFQATT, CDR2 SNEGSKA (reference sequence). Trimming pared 3 bases from V and 2 bases from J, leaving 17 bases between. The CDR3 runs to 16 residues. CDR3 DNA: TGCAGTGCTAGTTTGGGCAGGGGAAAACCCTACAATGAGCAGTTCTTC. Its translation: CSASLGRGKPYNEQFF.

This clonotype occurred a few times. The V call is TRBV2, the J call TRBJ1-1, with TRBD1 identical over 7 bases. The V gene end was trimmed by 4 bases and the J gene end by 5 bases; junction bases not matched to a gene: 10. Germline loops: CDR1 SNHLY, CDR2 FYNNEI. This CDR3 contains 15 residues. CDR3 DNA sequence: TGTGCCAGCAGTGTGGGCAGGGGGGTTAGGACTGAAGCTTTCTTT. Protein product: CASSVGRGVRTEAFF.

The rearrangement links TRBV5-5 to TRBJ2-2; maybe TRBD1 (6 bases). V lost 4 bases and J 2 bases, leaving 18 bases between the germline ends. This CDR3 comprises 17 residues. Germline V gene lookup returns CDR1 SGHKS and CDR2 YYEKEE (reference sequence). This CDR3 reads CASSTRAGVLNTGELFF. Written as DNA, the CDR3 is TGTGCCAGCAGCACCCGGGCAGGGGTCTTAAACACCGGGGAGCTGTTTTTT.

This clonotype was found a few times. V is TRBV20-1 and J is TRBJ2-7; TRBD1 matches at 9 bases. Germline CDR1 is DFQATT and CDR2 is SNEGSKA (reference sequence). This CDR3 has 17 residues. With 1 base clipped from V and 5 bases from J, the junction kept 15 bases outside the gene matches. The DNA for the CDR3 is TGCAGTGCTAGAGCTAATATAAAGGACAGGGGCAGGAACGAGCAGTACTTC. Translation gives CSARANIKDRGRNEQYF.

This sequence joins TRBV5-1 and TRBJ2-7, with D possibly matching TRBD2 (6 bases). The CDR3 has 15 amino acids. Deletions cut 0 bases from V and 5 bases from J, with 15 bases between. Per the germline V gene, CDR1 is SGHRS and CDR2 is YFSETQ. In DNA form, the CDR3 reads TGCGCCAGCAGCTTGGAAGCGGGTTCTTTCGACGAGCAGTACTTC. Protein product: CASSLEAGSFDEQYF.

The sample holds a few counts of this clonotype. This sequence joins TRBV18 and TRBJ2-3; D is perhaps TRBD2 (5 bases). The V gene's germline CDR1 is KGHSH and CDR2 LQKENI. The CDR3 spans 13 residues. V was cut by 3 bases and J by 7 bases, with 11 bases left in between. The CDR3 protein is CASSPPDSHTQYF. The CDR3 coding sequence is TGTGCCAGCTCACCCCCGGACTCTCATACGCAGTATTTT.

This clonotype has just a few counts. The CDR3 here is CASRTGFSLPGEQYF. In DNA form, the CDR3 reads TGTGCCAGCAGGACGGGATTTTCTCTGCCGGGCGAGCAGTACTTC. The chain is built from TRBV12-3 or TRBV12-4 and TRBJ2-7, with D possibly matching TRBD2 (5 bases). Trimming left V 6 bases short and J 6 bases short, with 21 bases between. The CDR3 length is 15 residues.

The V and J genes are TRBV5-1 and TRBJ1-1; the D is unclear. Deletions cut 0 bases from V and 0 bases from J, with 6 bases between. In germline, CDR1 is SGHRS, CDR2 YFSETQ. The CDR3 is 14 residues long. The CDR3 is CASSLVDVNTEAFF. CDR3 coding DNA: TGCGCCAGCAGCTTGGTGGACGTGAACACTGAAGCTTTCTTT.

J is TRBJ1-5 and V is TRBV5-6; perhaps TRBD1 as D (5 bases). V was trimmed by 3 bases and J by 0 bases, leaving 10 bases between them. CDR3 size: 15 residues. CDR1 SGHDT and CDR2 YYEEEE come from the germline V gene. CDR3 coding DNA: TGTGCCAGCAGCTGGGGCCCTTATAGCAATCAGCCCCAGCATTTT. It is translated as CASSWGPYSNQPQHF. Complete variable domain (other parts from reference TRBV5-6 and TRBJ1-5): DAGVTQSPTHLIKTRGQQVTLRCSPKSGHDTVSWYQQALGQGPQFIFQYYEEEERQRGNFPDRFSGHQFPNYSSELNVNALLLGDSALYLCASSWGPYSNQPQHFGDGTRLSIL.

The chain carries TRBV2 and TRBJ1-2, with 8 bases fitting TRBD1. The CDR3 contains 15 residues. The ends lost 6 bases at V and 4 bases at J; junction bases unmatched: 10. The germline V gene has CDR1 SNHLY and CDR2 FYNNEI. CDR3 sequence: CASSNMDRDLYGYTF. The CDR3 coding sequence is TGTGCCAGCAGCAATATGGACAGGGACCTCTATGGCTACACCTTC. Based on the CDR3 plus reference TRBV2 and TRBJ1-2, the full variable domain is EPEVTQTPSHQVTQMGQEVILRCVPISNHLYFYWYRQILGQKVEFLVSFYNNEISEKSEIFDDQFSVERPDGSNFTLKIRSTKLEDSAMYFCASSNMDRDLYGYTFGSGTRLTVV.

This chain joins TRBV20-1 and TRBJ2-7, with 11 bases aligning to TRBD2. V trimming: 7 bases; J trimming: 0 bases; junction bases outside the gene matches: 5. This CDR3 has 14 amino acids. Germline V gene data show CDR1 as DFQATT and CDR2 as SNEGSKA (reference sequence). The CDR3 bases are TGCAGTGTTCCTAGCGGGGGGAGCTCCTACGAGCAGTACTTC. The encoded protein is CSVPSGGSSYEQYF.

This sequence joins TRBV7-9 and TRBJ1-4, with D perhaps matching TRBD1 (5 bases). In germline, CDR1 is SEHNR, CDR2 FQNEAQ (reference sequence). This CDR3 has 15 residues. Trimming shortened V by 4 bases and J by 8 bases, and 17 bases separated the two germline ends. CDR3 loop: CASSWGFGPSEKLFF. The CDR3 nucleotides are TGTGCCAGCAGCTGGGGGTTCGGCCCCTCCGAAAAACTGTTTTTT.

There are a few counts of this clonotype. The chain has TRBV7-2 and TRBJ1-1, with D unclear. Between the trimmed V and J ends, which lost 1 base and 1 base, there was a span of 10 bases. This CDR3 is 15 amino acids long. In germline, CDR1 is SGHTA, CDR2 FQGNSA. Here the CDR3 reads CASSLVGWENTEAFF. CDR3 coding DNA: TGTGCCAGCAGCTTAGTAGGGTGGGAGAACACTGAAGCTTTCTTT.

The V gene is TRBV4-1, the J gene TRBJ2-7; D could derive from TRBD1 or TRBD2 (5 bases each). Looked up from germline, CDR1 is MGHRA and CDR2 is YSYEKL. CDR3 length: 16 residues. V was pared by 0 bases and J by 0 bases, with 12 bases between. CDR3 DNA sequence: TGCGCCAGCAGCCAAGAGGGACGGGCCCGCTCCTACGAGCAGTACTTC. This encodes CASSQEGRARSYEQYF.

This clonotype appeared a few times. V is TRBV12-3 or TRBV12-4 and J is TRBJ2-5, with D perhaps assigned TRBD1 or TRBD2 (7 bases each). V gave up 3 bases and J gave up 1 base, with 15 bases separating them. The length of the CDR3 is 16 residues. Here the CDR3 DNA reads TGTGCCAGCAGTTTTCGGCAGGGGGGGGCCCAAGAGACCCAGTACTTC. This gives the protein CASSFRQGGAQETQYF.

The V and J genes are TRBV3-1 and TRBJ1-1; D might be TRBD1 (5 bases). There are 13 residues in the CDR3. CDR1 and CDR2 from the germline V gene are LGHDT and YNNKEL (reference sequence). V was clipped by 4 bases and J by 8 bases, with 14 bases between them. This CDR3 is CASSPPRGMEAFF. The CDR3 bases are TGTGCCAGCAGCCCCCCGAGGGGCATGGAAGCTTTCTTT.

The CDR3 DNA reads TGCAGCGTTGTGGGGCAGTCTAGTGAGCAGTTCTTC. Its translation is CSVVGQSSEQFF. The rearrangement joins TRBV29-1 to TRBJ2-1, with a weak D call TRBD1 (5 bases). The CDR3 runs 12 residues. Germline lookup yields CDR1 SQVTM and CDR2 ANQGSEA. V gave up 4 bases and J gave up 9 bases, with 13 bases separating them.

The CDR3 coding sequence is TGTGCCAGCACCCCGGGTAGTGCAACTAATGAAAAACTGTTTTTT. As protein: CASTPGSATNEKLFF. The J gene is TRBJ1-4, the V gene TRBV7-6; no clear D gene. This CDR3 is built from 15 residues. Deletions cut 7 bases from V and 0 bases from J, with 12 bases between. The germline V gene has CDR1 SGHVS and CDR2 FNYEAQ.

This clonotype appeared a few times. CDR3 amino acids: CASSLGDGLRGNIQYF. CDR3 in DNA: TGCGCCAGCAGCTTGGGAGACGGTTTGAGGGGAAACATTCAGTACTTC. The chain uses TRBV5-1 and TRBJ2-4; tentatively, D is TRBD1 or TRBD2 (5 bases each). CDR3 length equals 16 residues. The V gene's germline CDR1 is SGHRS and CDR2 YFSETQ. Trimming took 0 bases from V and 6 from J, leaving 16 bases between them.

This clonotype was counted a few times. The CDR3 coding sequence is TGTGCCAGCAGCGCCGGGGGGATCCAAGAGACCCAGTACTTC. It codes for CASSAGGIQETQYF. This chain joins TRBV7-2 and TRBJ2-5, with TRBD2 matching over 7 bases. The trim removed 5 bases at V and 1 base at J, leaving 4 bases unmatched. Germline V gene data show CDR1 as SGHTA and CDR2 as FQGNSA. This CDR3 has 14 amino acids.

The chain recombines TRBV20-1 with TRBJ2-1; 7 bases are shared with TRBD2. The CDR3 runs 15 residues. Germline CDR1 DFQATT, CDR2 SNEGSKA (reference sequence). With V trimmed by 2 bases and J by 9 bases, 13 bases remained unmatched. The CDR3 loop reads CSARSERWASGEQFF. For the CDR3, the DNA is TGCAGTGCTAGATCGGAAAGATGGGCTAGCGGTGAGCAGTTCTTC.

This clonotype was seen only a few times. J is TRBJ2-7 and V is TRBV12-3 or TRBV12-4; TRBD1 aligns across 7 bases. J gave up 0 bases and V 2 bases, and 10 bases lay outside the gene matches. The CDR3 covers 17 residues. The CDR3 sequence: CASSLHFDRVVSYEQYF. The CDR3, as DNA: TGTGCCAGCAGTTTACACTTCGACAGGGTAGTCTCCTACGAGCAGTACTTC.

The rearrangement joins TRBV3-1 to TRBJ1-4; D uncertain. Trimming cost V 4 bases and J 2 bases, with 14 bases left between them. Per the germline V gene, CDR1 is LGHDT and CDR2 is YNNKEL (reference sequence). There are 16 residues in the CDR3. The CDR3: CASSPLWTGTNEKLFF. The DNA for the CDR3 is TGTGCCAGCAGCCCCCTCTGGACGGGGACTAATGAAAAACTGTTTTTT.

As regards this clonotype: One end of the junction does not line up with germline, which may come from a read error. This rearrangement joins TRBV4-1 to TRBJ2-3; perhaps TRBD1 as D (6 bases). CDR1 and CDR2 from the germline V gene are MGHRA and YSYEKL. The CDR3 length is 12 residues. In nucleotides, the CDR3 is TGCGCCAGCAGCCAAGGCCCTTGGGACAAACATTTT. The encoded protein is CASSQGPWDKHF.

The chain is built from TRBV18 and TRBJ2-5; TRBD1 matches 11 bases. Germline CDR1 reads KGHSH; CDR2 reads LQKENI. Trimming removed 6 bases from V and 5 bases from J; junction bases left unmatched: 5. The CDR3 spans 14 residues. The chain's CDR3 is CASSGTGGIETQYF. The CDR3 DNA follows: TGTGCCAGCTCCGGGACAGGGGGAATTGAGACCCAGTACTTC.

V and J are TRBV11-1 and TRBJ2-1; D might be TRBD2 (6 bases). The CDR3 consists of 19 residues. Trimming left V 5 bases short and J 0 bases short, with 23 bases between. The germline gives CDR1 SGHAT, CDR2 FQDESV (reference sequence). The CDR3 nucleotides read TGTGCCAGCAGCCACCATCCCCGGGGACGGGAGAGCTCCTACAATGAGCAGTTCTTC. Protein product: CASSHHPRGRESSYNEQFF.

This rearrangement joins TRBV29-1 to TRBJ2-2; D perhaps matches TRBD2 (5 bases). This CDR3 region has 17 residues. The V gene's germline CDR1 is SQVTM and CDR2 ANQGSEA. V was clipped by 6 bases and J by 5 bases, with 25 bases between them. DNA for the CDR3: TGCAGCGTCCAAGGACTTGGTTTTGGCATGGGGACCGGGGAGCTGTTTTTT. Translated: CSVQGLGFGMGTGELFF.